The 19 T cell receptor beta chains in this list originate from one sample, sequenced in a study of OX40 agonist ivuxolimab in advanced cancers. Sequenced by immunoSEQ multiplex PCR; TCRdb stores in-frame clones only, minus some. The data show more than 25,000 clones, around 80% seen once. This material consisted of CD4+ or CD8+ T cells sorted from blood, taken in a trial of the OX40 agonist ivuxolimab. The receptors shown here come from an adult with an advanced solid tumor such as melanoma, head and neck, liver or kidney cancer.

The chain has TRBV4-1 and TRBJ2-7; 11 nucleotides match TRBD2. V lost 4 bases and J lost 6; bases outside the gene matches: 17. CDR3 length: 18 amino acids. The germline V gene encodes CDR1 MGHRA and CDR2 YSYEKL. In nucleotides, the CDR3 is TGCGCCAGCAGCCGAGATACCGATAGCGGGAGGGCCGGCTGCGAGCAGTACTTC. Protein sequence: CASSRDTDSGRAGCEQYF.

For the CDR3, the DNA is TGTGCCAGCAGCGGACGGCCCCCCACCTACAATGAGCAGTTCTTC. Its protein product is CASSGRPPTYNEQFF. The V gene is TRBV6-5, the J gene TRBJ2-1; D is unclear. The CDR3 runs 15 residues. Germline V lookup: CDR1 MNHEY, CDR2 SVGAGI. V was clipped by 6 bases and J by 2 bases, with 14 bases between them.

The J gene is TRBJ2-1, the V gene TRBV6-5; D not resolved. Trimming stripped 4 bases from V and 2 bases from J, with 9 bases between. This CDR3 region has 14 residues. The V gene's germline CDR1 is MNHEY and CDR2 SVGAGI. CDR3 protein: CASSLKGPYNEQFF. The CDR3 DNA reads TGTGCCAGCAGTTTAAAAGGTCCCTACAATGAGCAGTTCTTC.

The rearrangement joins TRBV7-9 to TRBJ2-3; D possibly corresponds to TRBD1 (6 bases). Germline V gene sequence: CDR1 SEHNR, CDR2 FQNEAQ (reference sequence). This CDR3 is 14 amino acids long. Trimming pared 6 bases from V and 0 bases from J, leaving 10 bases between. The CDR3 sequence: CASRGTRSTDTQYF. In nucleotides, the CDR3 is TGTGCCAGCAGAGGGACAAGGAGCACAGATACGCAGTATTTT.

Relative to its sample, this clone is medium-sized (0.01 to 0.1%). Other nucleotide sequences from this sample produce the same CDR3. This chain connects TRBV10-3 to TRBJ1-1; 8 bases match TRBD1. This CDR3 is 15 amino acids long. V shed 5 bases and J 0 bases; nucleotides not matched to a gene: 5. Germline V gives CDR1 ENHRY, CDR2 SYGVKD. The CDR3 coding sequence is TGTGCCATCAGTCCAGGACAGGGATTGAACACTGAAGCTTTCTTT. Encoded protein: CAISPGQGLNTEAFF.

The V gene is TRBV6-5, the J gene TRBJ1-1; maybe TRBD1 (6 bases). Germline V lookup: CDR1 MNHEY, CDR2 SVGAGI. The CDR3 has 15 amino acids. V lost 6 bases, J lost 4 bases, and 18 bases lay in between. CDR3: CASREGVERGTEAFF. CDR3 DNA sequence: TGTGCCAGCAGGGAGGGGGTAGAACGGGGCACTGAAGCTTTCTTT.

By share, this clone ranks as medium-sized. The V gene is TRBV15, the J gene TRBJ2-7; the match to TRBD1 covers 9 bases. The CDR3 is made up of 14 amino acids. Trimming removed 4 bases from V and 3 bases from J; junction bases left unmatched: 4. Germline CDR1 is LNHNV and CDR2 is YYDKDF (reference sequence). The CDR3 spells CATSTGTGFYEQYF. The CDR3 DNA reads as TGTGCCACCAGCACGGGGACAGGGTTCTACGAGCAGTACTTC.

This chain uses TRBV19 with TRBJ2-3; 10 bases map to TRBD2. J was trimmed by 6 bases and V by 3 bases; bases with no gene match: 12. The CDR3 covers 17 residues. Germline V gene data show CDR1 as LNHDA and CDR2 as SQIVND (reference sequence). CDR3 loop: CASSIRPGLALRDTQYF. CDR3 in DNA: TGTGCCAGTAGTATTCGCCCGGGACTAGCGTTGCGGGATACGCAGTATTTT.

The chain combines TRBV7-8 with TRBJ1-5; possible D gene TRBD1, 5 bases. CDR3 size: 15 residues. V gave up 1 base and J gave up 3 bases, with 10 bases separating them. Germline CDR1 SGHVS, CDR2 FQNEAQ. The CDR3 DNA reads as TGTGCCAGCAGCTTAGTTGGGGGTGACAATCAGCCCCAGCATTTT. It codes for CASSLVGGDNQPQHF.

The chain joins TRBV6-5 to TRBJ2-7, with 7 nucleotides matching TRBD2. V was pared by 6 bases and J by 3 bases, with 8 bases of the junction left unmatched. In germline, CDR1 is MNHEY, CDR2 SVGAGI. The CDR3 extends over 14 amino acids. CDR3 residues: CASRKSGVFYEQYF. The CDR3 DNA reads TGTGCCAGCAGAAAGAGCGGGGTATTCTACGAGCAGTACTTC.

The J gene is TRBJ2-1, the V gene TRBV2; tentatively, D is TRBD2 (5 bases). Germline CDR1 SNHLY, CDR2 FYNNEI. The CDR3 length is 15 residues. V lost 3 bases and J lost 6, with 15 bases in between. CDR3 residues: CASSEQRSLGNEQFF. The DNA of the CDR3 is TGTGCCAGCAGTGAGCAGCGGTCCTTGGGCAATGAGCAGTTCTTC.

J is TRBJ1-1 and V is TRBV6-5, with D maybe TRBD1 (5 bases). This CDR3 spans 13 amino acids. The V gene lost 0 bases and the J gene lost 11 bases, with 13 bases spanning the gap. The germline V gene encodes CDR1 MNHEY and CDR2 SVGAGI. For the CDR3, the DNA is TGTGCCAGCAGTTACTCGAAAAGGGGTCGGGCTTTCTTT. Protein: CASSYSKRGRAFF.

This chain links TRBV11-2 with TRBJ2-7; weak D call: TRBD1 (5 bases). The V and J ends lost 1 base and 1 base respectively, with 8 bases between them. The CDR3 contains 14 residues. Per the germline V gene, CDR1 is SGHAT and CDR2 is FQNNGV. The CDR3 DNA follows: TGTGCCAGCAGCTTAGGGTCAGGGTCCTACGAGCAGTACTTC. Its protein is CASSLGSGSYEQYF.

This clone was recorded once. The chain uses TRBV5-1 and TRBJ2-7, with D unresolved. Trimming pared 2 bases from V and 1 base from J, leaving 10 bases between. Germline V gene sequence: CDR1 SGHRS, CDR2 YFSETQ. This CDR3 region has 14 residues. CDR3 sequence: CASSLMPASYEQYF. The CDR3 DNA reads as TGCGCCAGCAGCTTAATGCCCGCATCCTACGAGCAGTACTTC.

The gene calls are TRBV10-3 and TRBJ2-3, with 8 bases lining up with TRBD1. Trimming at V came to 10 bases and at J to 4 bases, leaving 13 bases not matched to a gene. Germline V gene sequence: CDR1 ENHRY, CDR2 SYGVKD. The CDR3 totals 15 residues. CDR3 protein: CATDLADREADTQYF. Written as DNA, the CDR3 is TGTGCCACGGACCTTGCGGACAGGGAGGCAGATACGCAGTATTTT.

The V call is TRBV9, the J call TRBJ2-3, with no clear D. The CDR3 is made up of 13 amino acids. Germline assignment: CDR1 SGDLS and CDR2 YYNGEE. Trimming pared 4 bases from V and 2 bases from J, leaving 8 bases between. CDR3 bases: TGTGCCAGCAGCCCTGGGAACACAGATACGCAGTATTTT. It codes for CASSPGNTDTQYF. The complete variable domain, with remaining parts taken from reference TRBV9 and TRBJ2-3, reads DSGVTQTPKHLITATGQRVTLRCSPRSGDLSVYWYQQSLDQGLQFLIQYYNGEERAKGNILERFSAQQFPDLHSELNLSSLELGDSALYFCASSPGNTDTQYFGPGTRLTVL.

The V and J genes are TRBV4-2 and TRBJ2-3; 13 nucleotides agree with TRBD2. The V segment lost 0 bases and the J segment 0 bases; nucleotides outside the gene matches: 9. The CDR3 contains 20 residues. Per germline, CDR1 LGHNA and CDR2 YNFKEQ. The DNA for the CDR3 is TGTGCCAGCAGCCAAGATCTAACTAGCGGGAGGGTGCCTAGCACAGATACGCAGTATTTT. It yields the protein CASSQDLTSGRVPSTDTQYF.

This chain uses TRBV7-6 with TRBJ2-7, with 8 bases matching TRBD1. Trimming at V came to 1 base and at J to 3 bases, leaving 8 bases not matched to a gene. The CDR3 consists of 16 residues. CDR1 is SGHVS, CDR2 FNYEAQ, per germline. CDR3 sequence: CASSLVAGQDNYEQYF. CDR3 in DNA: TGTGCCAGCAGCTTAGTTGCGGGACAGGATAACTACGAGCAGTACTTC.

The chain carries TRBV19 and TRBJ2-5; a weak D match, TRBD2 (5 bases). CDR1 is LNHDA, CDR2 SQIVND, per germline (reference sequence). CDR3 length: 14 residues. The ends were cut back, 1 base at V and 5 bases at J, with 11 bases in the middle. The CDR3 DNA reads TGTGCCAGTAGTATAGCGCGGGTTCAGGAGACCCAGTACTTC. Protein sequence: CASSIARVQETQYF.